This T cell receptor beta chain appears in the sequencing data of a study of shared clonotypes between healthy human individuals (dated by TCRdb to about 2020). About the investigation overall: A couple of women and a few men aged 18 to 49 years were included in the cohort. Different laboratories and diverse techniques were used to prepare libraries and sequence TCR repertoires, to increase sequencing depth and limit assay-specific biases. Per donor, leukapheresis produced somewhere between about 0.9 and 9.5 billion PBMCs. For each donor, CD4 naive and CD4 memory were each given three plates, CD8 naive was given two plates, and CD8 memory was given one plate. To estimate repertoire size and how much clonotypes are shared between individuals, the study performed deep sequencing of blood TCR repertoires from 4 to 6 healthy adults.

The donors were healthy, HIV-negative adults with no recently reported acute infections or vaccinations. Only Caucasian adults living in Nashville, Tennessee, USA were represented among the donors. Magnetic negative selection was used to enrich CD4+ T cells, after which naive cells were positively selected on CD45RA and the negative fraction became the memory subset. After blood collection by leukapheresis, PBMCs were isolated using Ficoll-Histopaque density gradient centrifugation and then cryopreserved in the vapor phase of liquid nitrogen. Analytical flow cytometry was used to check the purity and quantity of each magnetically sorted T cell population. Genomic DNA was isolated from every sorted fraction and measured by UV absorbance on a Nanodrop 2000c. Using the deep immunoSEQ assay, multiplex PCR amplified TCR CDR3 regions from genomic DNA. Extracted genomic DNA from each cell subset was spread evenly across all wells of several immunoSEQ 96-well plates, with each plate serving as a replicate. For sorted subsets, approximately 190 ng of genomic DNA, equivalent to roughly 33,000 T cell genomes, went into each replicate PCR. Purified libraries were measured with a Qubit 3.0 fluorometer, size-checked on a Bioanalyzer 2100, and measured again with the KAPA Library Quantification kit. Each immunoSEQ 96-well plate was sequenced on its own single-read 150-cycle Illumina NextSeq 550 flow cell. Under the source paper's analysis protocol: The immunoSEQ output contained only junctional sequences without quality scores, so filtering could not match that applied to full-length reads. Sequences were annotated with PyIR, a Python wrapper for IgBLAST v1.9, using IMGT germline references to assign V/J genes and CDR3. Any read was removed if the V/J assignment was weak (E-value above 1e-6), the CDR3 was missing, or the read contained stop codons, out-of-frame junctions, or ambiguous translated residues. V3J clonotypes were defined as sequences sharing the same inferred V gene, J gene, and CDR3 amino acid sequence. Percentage overlap between repertoires was computed as shared unique clonotypes divided by the size of the smaller repertoire. Three approaches were used to assess repertoire richness: RTK rarefaction, the Chao1 estimator, and Recon v2.1 estimates of unobserved clonotypes. For all TCRbeta clonotypes obtained by the gDNA method from four donors, generation probabilities were computed with OLGA. TCRdb holds this immuneACCESS table with in-frame rearrangements only. Some clones are missing; in checked studies, unresolved V genes explain under half, and the rest has no known cause. V, J and clone size are taken as reported in that table, and D and trimming were inferred from the DNA itself. In this sample the table shows more than 2,000,000 clones, around nine tenths of which occur a single time. The ten largest clones take up around 0.14% of the sample.

Taken from cysteine to phenylalanine, the CDR3 has 15 residues. The DNA shown is the 45-base CDR3, in frame from base 1. As encoded in the germline V gene, CDR1 is SGHNT while CDR2 is YENEEA. The junction shows trimming of 4 bases on V and 5 bases on J, and the gene matches do not reach 4 bases of it. A remark on this clone: The antigen it binds to is not known. Base qualities were left out, and no much larger clone turns up one base away.

What the study reported, not specific to this receptor: Sampling was limited to blood, and TCR repertoires in tissue likely differ from TCR repertoires in blood. Across a few donors, around 5% of naive CD4, approximately 4% of naive CD8, 2.3% of memory CD4, and around 0.4% of memory CD8 clonotypes were shared. Pairwise subsampling indicated that sequencing depth was expected to affect the degree of clonotype sharing among donors. Higher generation probabilities were observed for clonotypes shared by all four sorted-subset donors than for non-shared clonotypes. Larger estimated clonotype richness was generally found for naive subsets than for memory subsets. Rarefaction of sorted-subset datasets indicated incomplete sequencing despite the large sequencing depth. Because the study included only a small number of donors, the genetic and exposure-history diversity represented was limited.

Sequencing was performed on naive CD4+ T cells sorted from blood. In light of the paper, this sample's cell subset or site label describes: CD45RA+ positively selected. The sequence joins TRBV11-3 to TRBJ2-2; TRBD2 lines up with 10 middle nucleotides. This sequence was found in a man between 18 and 35 years old in good health. DNA sequence: TGTGCCAGCAGCTCGAGCGGGGGGGAAACCGGGGAGCTGTTTTTT. It is translated as CASSSSGGETGELFF.